Each of the 3 T cell receptor beta chains below was sequenced from the same sample in a study of blood T cell repertoires in COVID-19. TCRdb keeps only in-frame clones here, not all; method: immunoSEQ multiplex PCR. Here the sample spans about 220,000 clones, around 84% being singletons. Sequencing used peripheral blood. These TCRs come from a man between 50 and 59 years old with active or convalescent COVID-19.

The chain links TRBV6-5 to TRBJ2-7; TRBD1 agrees at 8 bases. V dropped 5 bases and J dropped 6; count of bases not matched to a gene: 12. CDR3 size: 15 residues. Germline CDR1 MNHEY, CDR2 SVGAGI. The CDR3 region is CASSRGQGLTAEQYF. In DNA, the CDR3 is TGTGCCAGCAGTAGAGGACAGGGTTTGACGGCCGAGCAGTACTTC.

The genes are TRBV9 and TRBJ1-2; 8 bases line up with TRBD1. Germline V gene data show CDR1 as SGDLS and CDR2 as YYNGEE. J was trimmed by 5 bases and V by 4 bases; bases with no gene match: 10. CDR3 size: 15 residues. Here the CDR3 reads CASSSRTGQTYGYTF. CDR3 bases: TGTGCCAGCAGCTCGAGGACAGGGCAAACATATGGCTACACCTTC.

This sequence joins TRBV6-5 and TRBJ1-1; D is possibly TRBD1 (5 bases). Germline loops: CDR1 MNHEY, CDR2 SVGAGI. The CDR3 extends over 13 amino acids. The V end lost 3 bases, the J end lost 7 bases, and 12 bases lay between the germline ends. The CDR3: CASSYSHRHEAFF. The CDR3 DNA follows: TGTGCCAGCAGTTATTCCCACAGGCATGAAGCTTTCTTT.